One and the same sample provided the 5 T cell receptor beta chains below, sequenced in a study of shared clonotypes between healthy human individuals (TCRdb year 2020). Library preparation was by the immunoSEQ multiplex PCR assay. TCRdb stores this immuneACCESS table with in-frame sequences only. Part of the clones is absent; in the studies checked, under half of the shortfall reflects unresolved V genes, and no reason is known for the rest. This sample lists about 2 million clones; approximately 94% were detected once. Of the sample, 0.9% to 1.5% falls within the top ten clones. CD8 naive samples were CD45RO-negative cells positively selected for CCR7, giving a CD45RA+CCR7+ population that excluded TemRA cells. Sequencing was carried out using naive CD8+ T cells sorted from blood. The cell subset or site label corresponds to: CD45RA+CCR7+. The receptors come from a man aged 18 to 29 in good health.

The chain joins TRBV7-9 to TRBJ2-5; no clear D gene. Trimming stripped 3 bases from V and 1 base from J, with 18 bases between. The germline V gene encodes CDR1 SEHNR and CDR2 FQNEAQ (reference sequence). The CDR3 length is 17 residues. CDR3 loop: CASSFDVAVSSQETQYF. In DNA form, the CDR3 reads TGTGCCAGCAGCTTCGATGTTGCGGTGAGCAGCCAAGAGACCCAGTACTTC.

The V and J genes are TRBV7-9 and TRBJ1-2; D unresolved. The germline V gene has CDR1 SEHNR and CDR2 FQNEAQ (reference sequence). The V end was cut by 7 bases, the J end by 6 bases, with 18 bases between. The CDR3 covers 14 residues. Here the CDR3 reads CASTHEDGSNGYTF. The CDR3 coding sequence is TGTGCCAGCACCCACGAAGACGGGTCGAATGGCTACACCTTC.

The chain is built from TRBV27 and TRBJ2-3; 12 bases are shared with TRBD2. J was trimmed by 0 bases and V by 5 bases; bases with no gene match: 6. This CDR3 is built from 17 residues. Germline loops: CDR1 MNHEY, CDR2 SMNVEV (reference sequence). The CDR3 bases are TGTGCCAGCAGTCTAGCGGGGGGGTATTCGAGCACAGATACGCAGTATTTT. Its translation: CASSLAGGYSSTDTQYF.

This chain joins TRBV5-6 and TRBJ1-1; D is uncertain. Trimming left V 4 bases short and J 3 bases short, with 10 bases between. The CDR3 has 13 residues. Germline V gene lookup returns CDR1 SGHDT and CDR2 YYEEEE. CDR3 residues: CASSTPVDTEAFF. The DNA for the CDR3 is TGTGCCAGCAGCACCCCGGTAGACACTGAAGCTTTCTTT.

This chain connects TRBV6-5 to TRBJ1-1; D not resolved. The CDR3 spans 12 residues. Trimming removed 7 bases from V and 0 bases from J, with 6 bases in between. The germline gives CDR1 MNHEY, CDR2 SVGAGI. In DNA form, the CDR3 reads TGTGCCAGCATGGATATGAACACTGAAGCTTTCTTT. Its protein product is CASMDMNTEAFF.